The 12 T cell receptor beta chains reported below all come from one sample, sequenced in a study of cytomegalovirus exposure and HLA in healthy donors. The PCR contained 60 Vbeta and 13 Jbeta primers. Profiling relied on immunoSEQ multiplex PCR, and the TCRdb table lists in-frame clones only, not all of them. The sample has 80,000 or so clones. Sequencing was done on a sample of PBMCs. All receptors come from a woman aged 25-40 years in good health and CMV-seronegative.

The chain recombines TRBV7-9 with TRBJ2-7, with 9 positions matching TRBD1. Trimming at V came to 4 bases and at J to 2 bases, leaving 3 bases not matched to a gene. The CDR3 runs to 14 residues. Looked up from germline, CDR1 is SEHNR and CDR2 is FQNEAQ (reference sequence). The CDR3 spells CASSSDRGAYEQYF. The CDR3 DNA is TGTGCCAGCAGCTCGGACAGGGGAGCCTACGAGCAGTACTTC.

The CDR3 region has the DNA TGCGCCAGCAGCCTGGGCGGGACTGGGGCCAACGTCCTGACTTTC. This gives the protein CASSLGGTGANVLTF. V and J are TRBV5-1 and TRBJ2-6; a possible D gene is TRBD2 (6 bases). Trimming shortened V by 4 bases and J by 2 bases, and 10 bases separated the two germline ends. The CDR3 loop spans 15 amino acids. Germline CDR1 is SGHRS and CDR2 is YFSETQ.

J is TRBJ1-3 and V is TRBV30; TRBD1 is a possible D gene (5 bases). V was pared by 8 bases and J by 0 bases, with 14 bases between. CDR1 and CDR2 (germline): GTSNPN, SVGIG (reference sequence). This CDR3 comprises 14 residues. CDR3 in amino acids: CALGGLYSGNTIYF. CDR3 DNA: TGTGCCCTCGGGGGTCTATACTCTGGAAACACCATATATTTT.

The J gene is TRBJ2-2, the V gene TRBV5-1, with no clear D. The CDR3 extends over 14 amino acids. Germline CDR1 reads SGHRS; CDR2 reads YFSETQ. Trimming took off 7 bases at V and 4 bases at J, with 14 bases between the two ends. The CDR3, as DNA: TGCGCCAGCCAGACCGATCACAGCACCGGGGAGCTGTTTTTT. Its translation: CASQTDHSTGELFF.

The genes are TRBV11-2 and TRBJ2-5; 7 bases are a match to TRBD2. Trimming cost V 1 base and J 5 bases; bases outside gene matches: 7. Germline V gene sequence: CDR1 SGHAT, CDR2 FQNNGV. The CDR3 sequence is 15 residues long. CDR3 sequence: CASSLAGGREETQYF. CDR3 coding DNA: TGTGCCAGCAGCTTAGCGGGAGGAAGGGAGGAGACCCAGTACTTC.

The rearrangement joins TRBV7-9 to TRBJ1-1; 8 nucleotides agree with TRBD1. Germline V lookup: CDR1 SEHNR, CDR2 FQNEAQ (reference sequence). V trimming: 1 base; J trimming: 1 base; junction bases outside the gene matches: 2. The CDR3 totals 15 residues. The CDR3 is CASSLVGQGNTEAFF. The CDR3 coding sequence is TGTGCCAGCAGCTTAGTAGGACAGGGGAACACTGAAGCTTTCTTT.

The chain has TRBV18 and TRBJ1-1; TRBD1 aligns across 8 bases. CDR1 KGHSH and CDR2 LQKENI come from the germline V gene. This CDR3 has 14 residues. Trimming removed 4 bases from V and 1 base from J; junction bases left unmatched: 2. CDR3 amino acids: CASSLGTGNTEAFF. CDR3 nucleotides: TGTGCCAGCTCACTAGGGACAGGGAACACTGAAGCTTTCTTT.

The chain employs TRBV2 and TRBJ1-2, with D maybe TRBD1 (6 bases). V was trimmed by 3 bases and J by 6 bases, leaving 11 bases between them. This CDR3 has 13 residues. Germline assignment: CDR1 SNHLY and CDR2 FYNNEI. The CDR3 DNA reads as TGTGCCAGCAGTGAGGACAGAATGAATGGCTACACCTTC. This translates into CASSEDRMNGYTF.

The chain is built from TRBV12-2 and TRBJ2-2; the table's D call TRBD2 went unverified against the DNA. TRBV12-2 is recorded as a pseudogene. This CDR3 spans 14 amino acids. DNA for the CDR3: TGTGCAAGTCGCTTAGGTCGAGGTCTTAGGGAGCTGTTTTTT. It is translated as CASRLGRGLRELFF.

CDR3 bases: TGTGCCAGCAGTCCTAGGACTAGCGGGGCCTCCTACAATGAGCAGTTCTTC. Its protein product is CASSPRTSGASYNEQFF. The rearrangement joins TRBV2 to TRBJ2-1; 12 nucleotides line up with TRBD2. Germline CDR1 SNHLY, CDR2 FYNNEI. This CDR3 contains 17 residues. The J segment lost 0 bases and the V segment lost 5 bases, leaving 5 bases of the junction unmatched.

This sequence joins TRBV19 and TRBJ1-1, with 9 bases aligning to TRBD1. The CDR3 covers 14 residues. Unmatched junction bases numbered 10, after V lost 8 bases and J lost 6 bases. Germline-derived CDR1 and CDR2 are LNHDA and SQIVND (reference sequence). The CDR3 region has the DNA TGTGCCAGTGCCCGACAGGGGGTCTCCCCTGAAGCTTTCTTT. Its translation: CASARQGVSPEAFF.

The rearrangement uses TRBV4-1 and TRBJ1-1, with 11 bases that match TRBD1. Germline V CDR1 and CDR2: MGHRA, YSYEKL. V lost 2 bases to trimming and J lost 4 bases; unmatched junction nucleotides: 3. This CDR3 has 15 residues. The CDR3 reads CASSQPGTGGTEAFF. In DNA, the CDR3 is TGCGCCAGCAGCCAACCCGGGACAGGGGGCACTGAAGCTTTCTTT.